This T cell receptor beta chain was observed in a study of radiotherapy plus CTLA-4 blockade in lung cancer. Germline values: CDR1 MNHNS, CDR2 SASEGT. CDR3 size: 15 residues. V lost 5 bases and J lost 5; bases outside the gene matches: 11. This table comes from immunoSEQ multiplex PCR, and its TCRdb copy is limited to in-frame clones, with some not included. The table lists fewer than 100,000 clones, about four fifths of them singletons. V is TRBV6-1 and J is TRBJ1-1; 7 nucleotides align to TRBD1. The sequence derives from a human donor with non-small cell lung cancer whose response to radiotherapy plus ipilimumab could not be evaluated. Some clones in this sample may be carry-over from other donors' samples. Here the sequenced sample was peripheral blood, taken from a patient treated with radiotherapy plus ipilimumab. This chain's CDR3 is CASSLLGQVATEAFF. The DNA of the CDR3 is TGTGCCAGCAGTCTTCTTGGACAGGTGGCAACTGAAGCTTTCTTT.